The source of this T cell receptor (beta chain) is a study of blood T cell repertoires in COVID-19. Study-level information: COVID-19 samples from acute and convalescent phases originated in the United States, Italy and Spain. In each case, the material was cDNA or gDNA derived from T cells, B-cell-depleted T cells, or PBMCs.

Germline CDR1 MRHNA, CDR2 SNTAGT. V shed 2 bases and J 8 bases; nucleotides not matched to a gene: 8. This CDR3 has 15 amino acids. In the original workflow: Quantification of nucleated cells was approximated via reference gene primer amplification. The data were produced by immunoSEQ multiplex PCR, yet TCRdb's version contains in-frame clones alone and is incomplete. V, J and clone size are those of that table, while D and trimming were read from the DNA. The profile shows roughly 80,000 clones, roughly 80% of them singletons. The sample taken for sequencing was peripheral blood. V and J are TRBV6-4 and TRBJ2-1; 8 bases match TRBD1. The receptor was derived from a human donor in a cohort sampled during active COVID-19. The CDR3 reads CASSDGPGGRDEQFF. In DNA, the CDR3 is TGTGCCAGCAGTGACGGTCCAGGGGGCAGGGATGAGCAGTTCTTC.